This T cell receptor beta chain came from a study of monozygotic twins with inflammatory bowel disease. Concerning this clonotype: The antigen is not known.

Germline loops: CDR1 SGHAT, CDR2 FQNNGV. CDR3 length: 15 amino acids. UMIs bearing a 6-nucleotide sample barcode were added through template switching. Using the 5' RACE reads, TCRdb records one entry per CDR3 protein without DNA. The table lists 300,000 to 400,000 distinct CDR3 sequences. Points from the study as a whole: Repertoire similarity matched across concordant and discordant twins, perhaps owing to limited power.

The specimen was blood. The TCR comes from a human donor with ulcerative colitis or Crohn's disease, or a healthy co-twin of an affected twin (not recorded which). This chain uses TRBV11-2 with TRBJ2-2; TCRdb indicates TRBD2, and absent DNA this call remains unverified. The chain's CDR3 is CASPHAGTNTGELFF. Full variable domain (remainder filled in from reference TRBV11-2 and TRBJ2-2): EAGVAQSPRYKIIEKRQSVAFWCNPISGHATLYWYQQILGQGPKLLIQFQNNGVVDDSQLPKDRFSAERLKGVDSTLKIQPAKLEDSAVYLCASPHAGTNTGELFFGEGSRLTVL.